This TCR beta chain was obtained from a study of T and B cells in COVID-19 patients. Background on the study: The recovered patients had mostly mild to moderate COVID-19 with outpatient management. Of approximately 21 active-infection patients, roughly eleven were critically ill with mechanical ventilation or extracorporeal membrane oxygenation. Overall study findings and caveats: Clonality of TRB repertoires was high in active COVID-19; recovery brought above-healthy diversity and richness.

Between the trimmed V and J ends, which lost 6 bases and 0 bases, there was a span of 7 bases. Germline V gives CDR1 MNHEY, CDR2 SMNVEV (reference sequence). The CDR3 runs 13 residues. Each TRB amplification used roughly 220-550 ng of genomic DNA from blood. Multiplex PCR with BIOMED2 TRB-A/B primer pools amplified TRB rearrangements. TCRdb re-analysed the multiplex PCR reads in MiXCR, keeping a single row per CDR3 protein. The sample lists about 15,000 distinct CDR3 sequences, roughly a quarter occurring once. This clonotype rates as large. Its antigen remains unidentified. Sequencing input: blood. The chain carries TRBV27 and TRBJ2-3; D remains ambiguous. This TCR came from a human donor who had recovered from COVID-19. The CDR3 here is CASRPPSTDTQYF. The CDR3 DNA sequence: TGTGCCAGCAGACCCCCTAGCACAGATACGCAGTATTTT.